The 17 T cell receptor beta chains given below trace back to one sample, sequenced in a study of blood T cell repertoires in COVID-19. Measured with immunoSEQ multiplex PCR; TCRdb has only the in-frame clones, and not every one. The sample has under 140,000 clones, more than 70% seen once. The sample taken for sequencing was peripheral blood. The receptors were gathered from a woman in her 50s with acute or convalescent COVID-19.

The J gene is TRBJ1-2, the V gene TRBV6-5; TRBD1 aligns across 7 bases. The CDR3 spans 15 residues. Trimming at V came to 6 bases and at J to 2 bases, leaving 9 bases not matched to a gene. Germline V gene data show CDR1 as MNHEY and CDR2 as SVGAGI. The CDR3 DNA sequence: TGTGCCAGCAGCAGAGAGACAGGGAGAAACTATGGCTACACCTTC. It specifies CASSRETGRNYGYTF.

This rearrangement joins TRBV5-1 to TRBJ1-3, with a weak D call TRBD1 (6 bases). V dropped 2 bases and J dropped 4 bases, with 10 bases sitting between them. The germline V gene encodes CDR1 SGHRS and CDR2 YFSETQ. This CDR3 comprises 14 residues. CDR3 DNA sequence: TGCGCCAGCAGCTTCACAACAGGGGGAAACACCATATATTTT. Translated: CASSFTTGGNTIYF.

The rearrangement links TRBV2 to TRBJ2-7; D gene uncertain. The CDR3 has 14 amino acids. Germline values: CDR1 SNHLY, CDR2 FYNNEI. V lost 6 bases to trimming and J lost 2 bases, with 14 bases between them. The CDR3: CASSAATLPYEQYF. CDR3 bases: TGTGCCAGCAGCGCCGCGACACTTCCCTACGAGCAGTACTTC.

This chain connects TRBV5-4 to TRBJ2-1; 12 nucleotides align to TRBD2. Germline values: CDR1 SGHNT, CDR2 YYREEE (reference sequence). The V gene end was trimmed by 4 bases and the J gene end by 4 bases; junction bases not matched to a gene: 9. This CDR3 contains 17 residues. DNA of the CDR3: TGTGCCAGCAGCCCCTCCGCCGGACTAGCGGGATACAATGAGCAGTTCTTC. It yields the protein CASSPSAGLAGYNEQFF. The whole variable domain, filled in from reference TRBV5-4 and TRBJ2-1, reads ETGVTQSPTHLIKTRGQQVTLRCSSQSGHNTVSWYQQALGQGPQFIFQYYREEENGRGNFPPRFSGLQFPNYSSELNVNALELDDSALYLCASSPSAGLAGYNEQFFGPGTRLTVL.

The rearrangement links TRBV6-5 to TRBJ1-6; 8 bases agree with TRBD1. V shed 2 bases and J 6 bases; nucleotides not matched to a gene: 3. CDR3 size: 15 residues. Germline assignment: CDR1 MNHEY and CDR2 SVGAGI. The CDR3 is CASSYETGVNSPLHF. For the CDR3, the DNA is TGTGCCAGCAGTTACGAGACAGGGGTTAATTCACCCCTCCACTTT.

The chain has TRBV29-1 and TRBJ2-7; 7 bases fit TRBD2. Germline CDR1 SQVTM, CDR2 ANQGSEA. This CDR3 comprises 12 residues. J was trimmed by 6 bases and V by 4 bases; bases with no gene match: 6. The CDR3 DNA is TGCAGCGTTGGATCCTTAGCGGGCGAGCAGTACTTC. Translation gives CSVGSLAGEQYF.

The chain employs TRBV27 and TRBJ2-3, with 12 bases aligning to TRBD2. This CDR3 is built from 19 residues. Germline trimming cut 4 bases from V and 2 bases from J; bases unmatched to any gene: 13. The germline CDR1 and CDR2 sequences are MNHEY and SMNVEV (reference sequence). The CDR3 here is CASSSSPLAGGRVTDTQYF. The CDR3, as DNA: TGTGCCAGCAGTTCTTCCCCCCTAGCGGGAGGGCGGGTCACAGATACGCAGTATTTT.

The genes are TRBV25-1 and TRBJ2-7; D gene uncertain. The V end was cut by 2 bases, the J end by 0 bases, with 14 bases between. Germline lookup yields CDR1 MGHDK and CDR2 SYGVNS. The CDR3 spans 16 residues. This CDR3 is CASSERDSPSSYEQYF. The CDR3, as DNA: TGTGCCAGCAGTGAACGTGACTCTCCGAGCTCCTACGAGCAGTACTTC.

The chain employs TRBV5-1 and TRBJ1-1, with TRBD1 matching over 7 bases. The CDR3 is 14 amino acids. Germline V gene data show CDR1 as SGHRS and CDR2 as YFSETQ. V was pared by 4 bases and J by 8 bases, with 11 bases of the junction left unmatched. CDR3 sequence (DNA): TGCGCCAGCAGCCTCCTACAGGGACAGTCGGAAGCTTTCTTT. This encodes CASSLLQGQSEAFF.

The CDR3 region is CASSPPQGANYGYTF. CDR3 in DNA: TGCGCCAGCAGCCCCCCACAGGGCGCAAACTATGGCTACACCTTC. The rearrangement joins TRBV5-1 to TRBJ1-2; possible D gene TRBD1, 6 bases. CDR3 length equals 15 residues. V lost 4 bases and J lost 2, with 15 bases in between. Germline V lookup: CDR1 SGHRS, CDR2 YFSETQ.

The chain is built from TRBV19 and TRBJ2-3, with 8 bases aligning to TRBD2. The CDR3 length is 16 residues. V lost 3 bases, J lost 0 bases, and 5 bases stayed unmatched. Germline CDR1 LNHDA, CDR2 SQIVND (reference sequence). The CDR3 nucleotides read TGTGCCAGTAGTATCGGGATAGCGGGAAGCACAGATACGCAGTATTTT. Encoded protein: CASSIGIAGSTDTQYF.

J is TRBJ2-1 and V is TRBV28, with D perhaps matching TRBD2 (6 bases). CDR3 length equals 15 residues. Per germline, CDR1 MDHEN and CDR2 SYDVKM. Trimming cost V 1 base and J 10 bases, with 17 bases left between them. CDR3 region: CASSLLGQGGVEQFF. The DNA of the CDR3 is TGTGCCAGCAGTTTATTGGGGCAGGGCGGGGTCGAGCAGTTCTTC. The full variable domain, with the rest looked up from reference TRBV28 and TRBJ2-1, is DVKVTQSSRYLVKRTGEKVFLECVQDMDHENMFWYRQDPGLGLRLIYFSYDVKMKEKGDIPEGYSVSREKKERFSLILESASTNQTSMYLCASSLLGQGGVEQFFGPGTRLTVL.

This clone showed up just a few times. CDR3 sequence reads: CASSQDRRREGSEQYF. CDR3 DNA sequence: TGTGCCAGCAGCCAAGATAGGCGGCGGGAGGGCTCCGAGCAGTACTTC. This sequence joins TRBV3-1 (or the pseudogene TRBV3-2) and TRBJ2-7; TRBD2 matches at 9 bases. Looked up from germline, CDR1 is LGHDT and CDR2 is YNNKEL (reference sequence). V lost 0 bases, J lost 6 bases, and 9 bases stayed unmatched. This CDR3 has 16 residues.

The chain employs TRBV7-2 and TRBJ2-7, with 8 bases matching TRBD1. The CDR3 is made up of 14 amino acids. The germline V gene has CDR1 SGHTA and CDR2 FQGNSA. J gave up 9 bases and V 6 bases, and 13 bases lay outside the gene matches. The CDR3 DNA reads as TGTGCCAGCAGTACCGACAGGGGCCTACGAGTGCAGTACTTC. Translating gives CASSTDRGLRVQYF.

The J gene is TRBJ2-4, the V gene TRBV3-1 (or the pseudogene TRBV3-2); 8 positions agree with TRBD2. The CDR3 totals 14 residues. V was clipped by 3 bases and J by 3 bases; unmatched bases: 1. CDR1 is LGHDT and CDR2 is YNNKEL in the germline V gene (reference sequence). The CDR3 reads CASSQSGGKNIQYF. CDR3 nucleotides: TGTGCCAGCAGCCAGAGCGGGGGCAAAAACATTCAGTACTTC.

The table lists this clone with a count of one. V and J are TRBV6-6 and TRBJ1-5; the D is unclear. The CDR3 loop spans 13 amino acids. The ends were cut back, 5 bases at V and 7 bases at J, with 12 bases in the middle. CDR1 and CDR2 from the germline V gene are MNHNY and SVGAGI (reference sequence). CDR3 amino acids: CASSTHGEQPQHF. For the CDR3, the DNA is TGTGCCAGCAGTACCCACGGAGAACAGCCCCAGCATTTT.

The V and J genes are TRBV4-2 and TRBJ2-5; 9 positions match TRBD1. The V gene's germline CDR1 is LGHNA and CDR2 YNFKEQ. CDR3 length: 15 residues. Trimming removed 1 base from V and 8 bases from J; junction bases left unmatched: 8. The CDR3 nucleotides read TGTGCCAGCAGCCAAGGAAAACAGGGGGCAGGAACCCAGTACTTC. Its protein is CASSQGKQGAGTQYF.